Below, 28 T cell receptor beta chains from the same sample are listed, as sequenced in a study of shared clonotypes between healthy human individuals. Assay used: immunoSEQ multiplex PCR; TCRdb lists only in-frame clones, some missing. The top ten hold about 0.13% of the sample, which has roughly 2.6 million clones, just over 90% seen once. Sequenced material: naive CD4+ T cells sorted from blood. Subset in this sample: CD45RA+ positively selected. The source of these receptors is a man between 18 and 29 years old in good health.

This clone was found once. This chain uses TRBV27 with TRBJ2-7; TRBD1 might be the D (5 bases). This CDR3 has 14 amino acids. CDR1 is MNHEY, CDR2 SMNVEV, per germline (reference sequence). V was clipped by 5 bases and J by 3 bases, with 14 bases between them. As DNA, the CDR3 is TGTGCCAGCAGTCCAACGGGCCAGGGCTACGAGCAGTACTTC. Protein: CASSPTGQGYEQYF.

V is TRBV5-1 and J is TRBJ1-4; possible D gene TRBD1, 5 bases. The CDR3 runs to 14 residues. CDR1 SGHRS and CDR2 YFSETQ come from the germline V gene. V lost 2 bases and J 4 bases, leaving 9 bases between the germline ends. The CDR3 here is CASSLGTSNEKLFF. CDR3 in DNA: TGCGCCAGCAGCTTAGGGACCAGTAATGAAAAACTGTTTTTT. The full variable domain, completed using reference TRBV5-1 and TRBJ1-4, is KAGVTQTPRYLIKTRGQQVTLSCSPISGHRSVSWYQQTPGQGLQFLFEYFSETQRNKGNFPGRFSGRQFSNSRSEMNVSTLELGDSALYLCASSLGTSNEKLFFGSGTQLSVL.

The chain has TRBV5-1 and TRBJ2-2, with 9 bases aligning to TRBD1. CDR3 length: 15 residues. Looked up from germline, CDR1 is SGHRS and CDR2 is YFSETQ. Unmatched junction bases numbered 7, after V lost 4 bases and J lost 6 bases. The CDR3 loop is CASSTGQGIPGELFF. CDR3 sequence (DNA): TGCGCCAGCAGCACGGGACAGGGTATCCCCGGGGAGCTGTTTTTT.

In the case of this clone: This same CDR3 is encoded by further DNA sequences in the sample. The chain uses TRBV25-1 and TRBJ1-2, with D uncertain. V shed 3 bases and J shed 5 bases, with 7 bases lying between them. Germline CDR1 MGHDK, CDR2 SYGVNS. The CDR3 consists of 12 residues. CDR3 protein: CASSDGGYGYTF. The CDR3 DNA follows: TGTGCCAGCAGTGACGGAGGGTATGGCTACACCTTC.

V usage is TRBV5-1 and J usage is TRBJ2-7, with 9 bases lining up with TRBD1. V lost 4 bases, J lost 6 bases, and 8 bases stayed unmatched. CDR1 SGHRS and CDR2 YFSETQ come from the germline V gene. This CDR3 is 14 amino acids long. CDR3 loop: CASSPGTGHAEQYF. The CDR3 coding sequence is TGCGCCAGCAGCCCCGGGACAGGGCACGCCGAGCAGTACTTC.

The gene calls are TRBV7-6 and TRBJ1-1, with D perhaps TRBD1 (5 bases). CDR3 length equals 14 residues. The germline V gene has CDR1 SGHVS and CDR2 FNYEAQ. Between the trimmed V and J ends, which lost 5 bases and 8 bases, there was a span of 18 bases. The CDR3 here is CASSLGSTAQEAFF. The CDR3 DNA reads as TGTGCCAGCAGCCTAGGGTCGACAGCCCAAGAAGCTTTCTTT.

Here the CDR3 reads CASSLGGGGRTGELFF. The CDR3 DNA is TGTGCCAGCAGCTTAGGGGGCGGGGGCCGCACCGGGGAGCTGTTTTTT. V gene TRBV7-3 combines with J gene TRBJ2-2, with TRBD2 as a possible D gene (7 bases). Germline loops: CDR1 SGHTA, CDR2 FQGTGA. The CDR3 spans 16 residues. V lost 2 bases, J lost 4 bases, and 14 bases lay in between.

This clone has more than one count but fewer than ten. Other DNA sequences of this sample code for an identical CDR3. The CDR3 DNA follows: TGTGCCAGCAGCCCCCGGACAGGGAATCAGCCCCAGCATTTT. Translated: CASSPRTGNQPQHF. J is TRBJ1-5 and V is TRBV7-2; 8 positions agree with TRBD1. Germline trimming cut 5 bases from V and 4 bases from J; bases unmatched to any gene: 4. The CDR3 length is 14 residues. Germline V gene sequence: CDR1 SGHTA, CDR2 FQGNSA. Full variable domain (outside the CDR3, taken from reference TRBV7-2 and TRBJ1-5): GAGVSQSPSNKVTEKGKDVELRCDPISGHTALYWYRQSLGQGLEFLIYFQGNSAPDKSGLPSDRFSAERTGGSVSTLTIQRTQQEDSAVYLCASSPRTGNQPQHFGDGTRLSIL.

The CDR3 DNA sequence: TGCGCCAGCAGCCGGCAGGACAGGGTAGACGGCTACACCTTC. This translates into CASSRQDRVDGYTF. V and J are TRBV4-1 and TRBJ1-2; 8 bases align to TRBD1. Germline CDR1 MGHRA, CDR2 YSYEKL. This CDR3 region has 14 residues. The V and J ends lost 4 bases and 8 bases, in that order; junction bases with no gene match: 9.

CDR3 coding DNA: TGTGCCAGCAGCTTAATGCGGACACCCGGGGAGCTGTTTTTT. Its protein product is CASSLMRTPGELFF. This chain joins TRBV7-2 and TRBJ2-2; the D gene is possibly TRBD1 (5 bases). The V end was cut by 2 bases, the J end by 6 bases, with 10 bases between. The CDR3 loop spans 14 amino acids. In germline, CDR1 is SGHTA, CDR2 FQGNSA.

As for this clone: This same CDR3 is encoded by further DNA sequences in the sample. The chain combines TRBV18 with TRBJ1-6, with 7 bases that match TRBD1. J gave up 7 bases and V 0 bases, and 0 bases lay outside the gene matches. The CDR3 spans 14 residues. Looked up from germline, CDR1 is KGHSH and CDR2 is LQKENI. In nucleotides, the CDR3 is TGTGCCAGCTCACCACCGGGACAGAATTCACCCCTCCACTTT. This encodes CASSPPGQNSPLHF.

The chain recombines TRBV7-9 with TRBJ2-1; tentative D call: TRBD2 (5 bases). V was cut by 10 bases and J by 5 bases, with 9 bases left in between. Germline-derived CDR1 and CDR2 are SEHNR and FQNEAQ (reference sequence). CDR3 length: 11 residues. DNA of the CDR3: TGTGCCACAGGACTGCACAATGAGCAGTTCTTC. This gives the protein CATGLHNEQFF.

This sequence joins TRBV7-9 and TRBJ2-5, with D perhaps given as TRBD1 or TRBD2 (5 bases each). The DNA end favors TRBJ2-7, so the J call may be wrong. The germline CDR1 and CDR2 sequences are SEHNR and FQNEAQ (reference sequence). This CDR3 is 15 amino acids long. CDR3 sequence (DNA): TGTGCCAGCAGCTTAGATGGGACGAGGACCTACGAGCAGTACTTC. Translating gives CASSLDGTRTYEQYF.

The gene calls are TRBV4-1 and TRBJ2-7, with 10 bases fitting TRBD1. The length of the CDR3 is 15 residues. CDR1 is MGHRA, CDR2 YSYEKL, per germline. V trimming: 0 bases; J trimming: 6 bases; junction bases outside the gene matches: 5. Here the CDR3 DNA reads TGCGCCAGCAGCCAAGATCGGGACAGGGGAGCCGAGCAGTACTTC. Translation: CASSQDRDRGAEQYF.

This chain connects TRBV29-1 to TRBJ1-3; perhaps TRBD1 as D (6 bases). Per the germline V gene, CDR1 is SQVTM and CDR2 is ANQGSEA. The CDR3 is 15 residues long. The V end was cut by 5 bases, the J end by 0 bases, with 14 bases between. The CDR3 sequence: CSVQQGWDSGNTIYF. The CDR3 nucleotides are TGCAGCGTTCAACAGGGTTGGGACTCTGGAAACACCATATATTTT.

The chain combines TRBV14 with TRBJ2-7; a weak D match, TRBD2 (5 bases). The CDR3 runs to 14 residues. V lost 4 bases and J lost 2, with 12 bases in between. Germline assignment: CDR1 SGHDN and CDR2 FVKESK. CDR3 amino acids: CASSRGSPPYEQYF. CDR3 nucleotides: TGTGCCAGCAGCCGAGGGTCCCCTCCCTACGAGCAGTACTTC.

V gene TRBV6-1 combines with J gene TRBJ1-5, with 7 bases matching TRBD1. This CDR3 region has 18 residues. The ends lost 0 bases at V and 2 bases at J; junction bases unmatched: 10. The germline V gene encodes CDR1 MNHNS and CDR2 SASEGT. For the CDR3, the DNA is TGTGCCAGCAGTGAAGCGGGCAGGGGGATTTGGGGCAATCAGCCCCAGCATTTT. Protein sequence: CASSEAGRGIWGNQPQHF.

The genes are TRBV11-2 and TRBJ2-5; 10 bases line up with TRBD2. Germline V CDR1 and CDR2: SGHAT, FQNNGV. The junction had 3 bases not matched to a gene; V was cut back by 5 bases and J by 0 bases. The length of the CDR3 is 15 residues. The CDR3 sequence: CASSRGLADQETQYF. The CDR3, as DNA: TGTGCCAGCAGCCGCGGACTAGCGGACCAAGAGACCCAGTACTTC.

The count of this clone is one. The chain is built from TRBV5-6 and TRBJ2-3, with D possibly matching TRBD2 (5 bases). Germline V gene data show CDR1 as SGHDT and CDR2 as YYEEEE. Trimming removed 3 bases at V and 2 bases at J, with 13 bases between. The CDR3 has 15 residues. DNA for the CDR3: TGTGCCAGCAGCTCCATAGCGCTAGCCACAGATACGCAGTATTTT. Its translation: CASSSIALATDTQYF.

This clone appeared once. The DNA for the CDR3 is TGTGCCAGCAGCCCGGACAGGGTGGAAGGGACCGGGGAGCTGTTTTTT. It translates to CASSPDRVEGTGELFF. The rearrangement links TRBV2 to TRBJ2-2; 8 bases are shared with TRBD1. From germline, CDR1 is SNHLY and CDR2 FYNNEI. The CDR3 length is 16 residues. Trimming removed 6 bases from V and 5 bases from J; junction bases left unmatched: 11.

The chain recombines TRBV19 with TRBJ2-3; D perhaps matches TRBD2 (5 bases). CDR1 and CDR2 from the germline V gene are LNHDA and SQIVND (reference sequence). The CDR3 runs 13 residues. Between the trimmed V and J ends, which lost 5 bases and 5 bases, there was a span of 11 bases. The CDR3 reads CASSSPGKDTQYF. Here the CDR3 DNA reads TGTGCCAGTAGTTCCCCCGGGAAAGATACGCAGTATTTT.

The gene calls are TRBV18 and TRBJ2-5; 8 bases agree with TRBD1. The CDR3 has 13 residues. Germline values: CDR1 KGHSH, CDR2 LQKENI. Trimming at V came to 4 bases and at J to 5 bases, leaving 3 bases not matched to a gene. This CDR3 is CASSQQGVETQYF. Here the CDR3 DNA reads TGTGCCAGCTCACAACAGGGGGTCGAGACCCAGTACTTC.

The rearrangement uses TRBV2 and TRBJ2-7; TRBD2 matches at 11 bases. Trimming removed 5 bases from V and 0 bases from J; junction bases left unmatched: 3. The germline gives CDR1 SNHLY, CDR2 FYNNEI. CDR3 length equals 15 residues. CDR3 coding DNA: TGTGCCAGCAGTCATAGCGGGGGGGCCTCCTACGAGCAGTACTTC. This sequence encodes CASSHSGGASYEQYF. Using reference TRBV2 and TRBJ2-7 for the parts outside the CDR3, the full variable domain is EPEVTQTPSHQVTQMGQEVILRCVPISNHLYFYWYRQILGQKVEFLVSFYNNEISEKSEIFDDQFSVERPDGSNFTLKIRSTKLEDSAMYFCASSHSGGASYEQYFGPGTRLTVT.

In this sample, this clone turned up once. The J gene is TRBJ1-4, the V gene TRBV19, with D uncertain. V lost 5 bases and J lost 4, with 17 bases in between. This CDR3 region has 16 residues. The germline V gene encodes CDR1 LNHDA and CDR2 SQIVND (reference sequence). CDR3 region: CASSAVQWSSNEKLFF. In DNA, the CDR3 is TGTGCCAGTAGTGCCGTACAGTGGAGTAGTAATGAAAAACTGTTTTTT.

This clone was seen a single time. The rearrangement joins TRBV2 to TRBJ2-7; D might be TRBD2 (5 bases). CDR1 and CDR2 (germline): SNHLY, FYNNEI. Trimming removed 2 bases from V and 3 bases from J, with 14 bases in between. The CDR3 is 15 residues long. The CDR3 sequence: CASSESLGVGYEQYF. CDR3 bases: TGTGCCAGCAGTGAATCGCTGGGAGTAGGCTACGAGCAGTACTTC.

This sequence joins TRBV7-9 and TRBJ2-1; 10 bases map to TRBD2. Losses at the gene ends were 5 bases for V and 8 bases for J; bases not matched to a gene: 3. Germline assignment: CDR1 SEHNR and CDR2 FQNEAQ (reference sequence). There are 13 residues in the CDR3. As DNA, the CDR3 is TGTGCCAGCAGCGCTAGCGGGAGTTATGAGCAGTTCTTC. Residues: CASSASGSYEQFF.

As for this clone: At one end the junction does not follow the germline gene, possibly because of a read error. V and J are TRBV28 and TRBJ2-7; perhaps TRBD1 as D (6 bases). The germline gives CDR1 MDHEN, CDR2 SYDVKM. There are 12 residues in the CDR3. The CDR3, as DNA: TGTGCCAGCAGTTCGGACAGACCAGAGCATATCTTC. It is translated as CASSSDRPEHIF. Supplemented by reference TRBV28 and TRBJ2-7, the full variable domain reads DVKVTQSSRYLVKRTGEKVFLECVQDMDHENMFWYRQDPGLGLRLIYFSYDVKMKEKGDIPEGYSVSREKKERFSLILESASTNQTSMYLCASSSDRPEHIFGPGTRLTVT.

This chain links TRBV7-2 with TRBJ2-1; 7 positions match TRBD2. Losses at the gene ends were 3 bases for V and 7 bases for J; bases not matched to a gene: 12. This CDR3 region has 16 residues. Germline values: CDR1 SGHTA, CDR2 FQGNSA. The DNA for the CDR3 is TGTGCCAGCAGCTTCGGGGGGACGCGAAGGGTAAATGAGCAGTTCTTC. Translated, it gives CASSFGGTRRVNEQFF. The whole variable domain, remainder taken from reference TRBV7-2 and TRBJ2-1, is GAGVSQSPSNKVTEKGKDVELRCDPISGHTALYWYRQSLGQGLEFLIYFQGNSAPDKSGLPSDRFSAERTGGSVSTLTIQRTQQEDSAVYLCASSFGGTRRVNEQFFGPGTRLTVL.